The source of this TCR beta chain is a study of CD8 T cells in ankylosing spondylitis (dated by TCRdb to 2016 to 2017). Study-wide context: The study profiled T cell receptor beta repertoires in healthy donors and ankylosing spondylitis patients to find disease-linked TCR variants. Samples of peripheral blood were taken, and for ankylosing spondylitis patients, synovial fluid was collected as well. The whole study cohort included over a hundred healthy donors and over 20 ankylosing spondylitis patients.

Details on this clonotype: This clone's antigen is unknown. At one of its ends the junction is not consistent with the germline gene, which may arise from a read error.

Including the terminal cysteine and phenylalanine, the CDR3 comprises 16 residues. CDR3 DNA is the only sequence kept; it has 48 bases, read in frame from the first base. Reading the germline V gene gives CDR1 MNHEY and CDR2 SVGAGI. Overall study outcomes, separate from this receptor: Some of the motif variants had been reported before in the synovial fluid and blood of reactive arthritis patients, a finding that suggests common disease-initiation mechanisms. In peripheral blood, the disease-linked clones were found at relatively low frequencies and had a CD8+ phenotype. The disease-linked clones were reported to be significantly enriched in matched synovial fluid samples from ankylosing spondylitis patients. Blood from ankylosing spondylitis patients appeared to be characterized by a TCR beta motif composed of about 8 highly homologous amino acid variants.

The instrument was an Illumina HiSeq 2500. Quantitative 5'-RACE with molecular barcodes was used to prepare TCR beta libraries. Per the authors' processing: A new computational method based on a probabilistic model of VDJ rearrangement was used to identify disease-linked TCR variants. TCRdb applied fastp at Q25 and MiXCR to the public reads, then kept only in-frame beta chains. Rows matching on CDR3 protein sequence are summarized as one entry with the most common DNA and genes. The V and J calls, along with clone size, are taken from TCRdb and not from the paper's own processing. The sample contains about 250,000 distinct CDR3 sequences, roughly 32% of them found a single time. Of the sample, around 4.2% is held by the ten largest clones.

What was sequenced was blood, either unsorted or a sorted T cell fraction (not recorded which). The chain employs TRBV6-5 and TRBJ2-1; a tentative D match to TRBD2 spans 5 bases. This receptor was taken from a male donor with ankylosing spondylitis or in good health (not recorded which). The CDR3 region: CASRYYSGSSSNEQFF. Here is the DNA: TGTGCCAGCAGGTACTACTCGGGATCATCTTCTAATGAGCAGTTCTTC.